What follows are 10 T cell receptor beta chains derived from one specimen sequenced in a study of blood T cell repertoires in COVID-19. Using immunoSEQ multiplex PCR, the repertoire was profiled, and TCRdb retains in-frame clones only, with some absent. Of about 63,000 clones detected, 65% to 80% appear once; the ten largest clones hold roughly 32%. Input material: peripheral blood. Receptor source: a human donor in a cohort sampled during active COVID-19.

The V and J genes are TRBV7-9 and TRBJ2-3, with 13 bases identical to TRBD2. The CDR3 runs 18 residues. Per germline, CDR1 SEHNR and CDR2 FQNEAQ (reference sequence). V lost 2 bases, J lost 1 base, and 6 bases stayed unmatched. Here the CDR3 reads CASSLYGTSGICTDTQYF. The CDR3 nucleotides read TGTGCCAGCAGCTTATACGGGACTAGCGGGATTTGCACAGATACGCAGTATTTT.

This chain connects TRBV4-2 to TRBJ2-3, with 15 bases matching TRBD2. The germline V gene has CDR1 LGHNA and CDR2 YNFKEQ. V trimming: 4 bases; J trimming: 2 bases; junction bases outside the gene matches: 10. The CDR3 runs 19 residues. The CDR3 DNA reads TGTGCCAGCAGCCTAATACGGACTAGCGGGAGGGATAACACAGATACGCAGTATTTT. It codes for CASSLIRTSGRDNTDTQYF.

This chain uses TRBV7-3 with TRBJ2-2, with 9 bases matching TRBD2. J lost 4 bases, V lost 5 bases, and 2 bases had no gene match. Germline V CDR1 and CDR2: SGHTA, FQGTGA. CDR3 length: 14 residues. The CDR3, as DNA: TGTGCCAGCAGCCGACTAGCGGCCACCGGGGAGCTGTTTTTT. Encoded protein: CASSRLAATGELFF.

This chain connects TRBV4-1 to TRBJ1-1; TRBD1 matches at 8 bases. This CDR3 is built from 15 residues. V shed 2 bases and J 4 bases; nucleotides not matched to a gene: 6. Germline V gene sequence: CDR1 MGHRA, CDR2 YSYEKL. CDR3 coding DNA: TGCGCCAGCAGCCAATCGACAGGGGCAGGCACTGAAGCTTTCTTT. Amino acids: CASSQSTGAGTEAFF.

This sequence joins TRBV10-3 and TRBJ2-7; 7 nucleotides agree with TRBD1. The CDR3 loop spans 13 amino acids. V lost 2 bases, J lost 10 bases, and 8 bases stayed unmatched. Per germline, CDR1 ENHRY and CDR2 SYGVKD. The CDR3 DNA reads as TGTGCCATCAGTGAGGATCGGACAGGTGCTCAGTACTTC. Encoded protein: CAISEDRTGAQYF.

V is TRBV19 and J is TRBJ2-7, with D perhaps TRBD2 (5 bases). The germline CDR1 and CDR2 sequences are LNHDA and SQIVND (reference sequence). V was clipped by 2 bases and J by 3 bases, with 14 bases between them. The CDR3 is 15 amino acids. The CDR3 loop reads CASSINGGSRYEQYF. DNA for the CDR3: TGTGCCAGTAGTATAAATGGAGGCTCGCGCTACGAGCAGTACTTC.

The J gene is TRBJ1-2, the V gene TRBV29-1, with TRBD1 matching over 7 bases. The CDR3 length is 12 residues. Germline V lookup: CDR1 SQVTM, CDR2 ANQGSEA. The V gene end was trimmed by 3 bases and the J gene end by 4 bases; junction bases not matched to a gene: 2. CDR3 sequence: CSVERTGYGYTF. CDR3 sequence (DNA): TGCAGCGTTGAGAGGACAGGCTATGGCTACACCTTC.

This rearrangement joins TRBV4-2 to TRBJ2-7; D may be TRBD1 (5 bases). Per the germline V gene, CDR1 is LGHNA and CDR2 is YNFKEQ. This CDR3 spans 17 amino acids. The V gene lost 4 bases and the J gene lost 2 bases, with 21 bases spanning the gap. CDR3 amino acids: CASSPQGVKKLTYEQYF. The CDR3 bases are TGTGCCAGCAGCCCCCAAGGGGTGAAGAAATTGACCTACGAGCAGTACTTC.

The gene calls are TRBV28 and TRBJ1-5, with 9 bases that match TRBD1. The germline CDR1 and CDR2 sequences are MDHEN and SYDVKM. The CDR3 is 15 residues long. J was trimmed by 1 base and V by 6 bases; bases with no gene match: 4. Here the CDR3 reads CASSPTGGSNQPQHF. CDR3 nucleotides: TGTGCCAGCAGCCCGACAGGGGGAAGCAATCAGCCCCAGCATTTT. The full variable domain, its missing parts supplied by reference TRBV28 and TRBJ1-5, is DVKVTQSSRYLVKRTGEKVFLECVQDMDHENMFWYRQDPGLGLRLIYFSYDVKMKEKGDIPEGYSVSREKKERFSLILESASTNQTSMYLCASSPTGGSNQPQHFGDGTRLSIL.

The chain links TRBV4-2 to TRBJ2-7; 7 bases are a match to TRBD1. Germline V gives CDR1 LGHNA, CDR2 YNFKEQ. The CDR3 loop spans 16 amino acids. Trimming removed 3 bases from V and 0 bases from J; junction bases left unmatched: 8. The CDR3 DNA reads as TGTGCCAGCAGCCACTCTCTGGGGGACAGCTCCTACGAGCAGTACTTC. Its translation is CASSHSLGDSSYEQYF.